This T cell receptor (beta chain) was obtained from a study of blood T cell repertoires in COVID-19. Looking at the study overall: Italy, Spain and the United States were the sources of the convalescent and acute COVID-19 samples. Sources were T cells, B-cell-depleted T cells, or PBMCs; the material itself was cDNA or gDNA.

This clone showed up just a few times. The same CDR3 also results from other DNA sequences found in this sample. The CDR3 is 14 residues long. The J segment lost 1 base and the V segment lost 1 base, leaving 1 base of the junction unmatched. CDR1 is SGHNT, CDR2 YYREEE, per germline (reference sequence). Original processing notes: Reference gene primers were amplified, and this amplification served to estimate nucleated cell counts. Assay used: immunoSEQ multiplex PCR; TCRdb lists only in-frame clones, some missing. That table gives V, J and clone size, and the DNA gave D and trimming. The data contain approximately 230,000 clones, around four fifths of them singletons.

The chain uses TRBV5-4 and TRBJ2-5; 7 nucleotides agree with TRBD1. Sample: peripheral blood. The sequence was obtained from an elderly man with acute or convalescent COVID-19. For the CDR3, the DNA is TGTGCCAGCAGCTTGCGACAGGGCCAAGAGACCCAGTACTTC. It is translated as CASSLRQGQETQYF. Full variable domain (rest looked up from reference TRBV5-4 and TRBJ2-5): ETGVTQSPTHLIKTRGQQVTLRCSSQSGHNTVSWYQQALGQGPQFIFQYYREEENGRGNFPPRFSGLQFPNYSSELNVNALELDDSALYLCASSLRQGQETQYFGPGTRLLVL.